This entry describes one TCR beta chain. Its matching antigen is unknown. One entry per CDR3 protein results from TCRdb running MiXCR on the reads. Of a few hundred thousand distinct CDR3 sequences listed, more than 8% are singletons. The data were obtained in a study of T cell repertoires in cytomegalovirus infection. Overall study: Both CMV infection and a matching HLA type were indicated by public TCR beta signatures. Broader study findings: Pooled public TCR beta family frequency picked out CMV carriers with the relevant HLA. HLA-C-restricted TCR beta clonotypes specific for CMV led the ex vivo response.

J gave up 0 bases and V 7 bases, and 6 bases lay outside the gene matches. The CDR3 extends over 16 amino acids. This TCR was recovered from a human donor in good health (CMV status not recorded). Some clones in this sample may be carry-over from other donors' samples. The rearrangement links TRBV12-3 or TRBV12-4 to TRBJ2-1, with TRBD2 matching 10 bases. The material sequenced was PBMCs. CDR3 nucleotides: TGTGCCAGCACCCCTAGCGGGAGAGGCTCCTACAATGAGCAGTTCTTC. Its protein is CASTPSGRGSYNEQFF.